The rows below give T cell receptor beta chains drawn from one sample of a study of blood T cell repertoires in COVID-19. Sequencing was performed with immunoSEQ multiplex PCR; in TCRdb, only in-frame clones are kept and a portion is missing. In the table there are 250,000 to 350,000 clones, 89% of which are singletons. Sequencing used peripheral blood. The receptor source for this set is a man aged 18-30 years who had recovered from COVID-19. CDR3s include the opening cysteine and the closing phenylalanine or tryptophan. A D gene is named only where the DNA matches it firmly.

>TRBV5-6|TRBD1|TRBJ1-1
CASSLRGQGWTEAFF
>TRBV10-1|-|TRBJ1-2
CASSESGGIGYTF
>TRBV18|-|TRBJ1-1
CASSGVVNTEAFF
>TRBV5-4|TRBD2|TRBJ2-5
CASSLAGGRETQYF
>TRBV4-2|-|TRBJ1-2
CASSQAGSGKAYGYTF
>TRBV2|TRBD2|TRBJ2-3
CASSLAGGITDTQYF
>TRBV4-2|-|TRBJ2-1
CASSYFGGPDSNEQFF
>TRBV6-5|-|TRBJ1-1
CASSYSIKGATEAFF
>TRBV5-6|TRBD1|TRBJ1-2
CASSTFGQGFYYGYTF
>TRBV5-1|TRBD1|TRBJ2-7
CASSLAGTGGTEQYF
>TRBV9|TRBD2|TRBJ2-7
CASSPRTSSYEQYF
>TRBV19|-|TRBJ2-3
CASSITWLAQGDTQYF
>TRBV9|TRBD1|TRBJ1-1
CASSVQGANTEAFF
>TRBV7-9|-|TRBJ1-1
CASASGDTEAFF
>TRBV7-9|TRBD2|TRBJ2-7
CASSLGSGGSYEQYF
>TRBV5-8|TRBD1|TRBJ2-7
CASSLDRGRLYEQYF
>TRBV7-2|TRBD1|TRBJ2-5
CASSSGTGAKTQYF
>TRBV7-9|TRBD1|TRBJ2-7
CASSSGQGITYEQYF
>TRBV6-1|-|TRBJ2-1
CASREGTGYYEQFF
>TRBV6-5|-|TRBJ2-6
CASSPDTSGANVLTF
>TRBV2|TRBD2|TRBJ2-7
CASILPGRASGTYEQYF
>TRBV29-1|TRBD1|TRBJ1-3
CSVTRGTSGNTIYF
>TRBV10-3|-|TRBJ2-6
CAISATPSGANVLTF
>TRBV24-1|TRBD1|TRBJ2-1
CAISSGTAINEQFF
>TRBV5-1|-|TRBJ2-3
CASSSGADTQYF
>TRBV7-9|-|TRBJ2-5
CASSPKAGKETQYF
>TRBV7-2|-|TRBJ2-7
CASSLERGPYEQYF
>TRBV7-2|-|TRBJ1-2
CASSGRINYGYTF
>TRBV10-3|TRBD2|TRBJ2-5
CAISERLAGGQETQYF
>TRBV19|TRBD1|TRBJ1-6
CASSNRQGSEVPLHF
>TRBV9|TRBD2|TRBJ2-1
CASSYYLAGGPPNEQFF
>TRBV7-9|-|TRBJ2-1
CASSGQRSSYNEQFF
>TRBV6-2/TRBV6-3|TRBD1|TRBJ1-2
CASSSPGQGNYGYTF
>TRBV19|TRBD1|TRBJ2-1
CASSTTGGLYNEQFF
>TRBV11-2|TRBD2|TRBJ2-1
CASSLIWTSGSRAYNEQFF
>TRBV5-1|-|TRBJ2-1
CASGQSKDEQFF
>TRBV27|TRBD2|TRBJ2-7
CASISRGTSDTSYEQYF
>TRBV4-2|-|TRBJ1-1
CASSPRGNTEAFF
>TRBV27|-|TRBJ1-1
CASSFDRLTEAFF
>TRBV20-1|-|TRBJ2-7
CSASLNSISYEQYF
>TRBV19|-|TRBJ2-1
CARGRHPPYNEQFF
>TRBV11-2|TRBD2|TRBJ2-3
CASSRLAGITDTQYF
>TRBV19|TRBD1|TRBJ2-7
CASSVVGQGYEQYF
>TRBV9|TRBD1|TRBJ1-5
CASSVASKTGGNQPQHF
>TRBV5-1|TRBD1|TRBJ2-3
CASSPGQSTDTQYF
>TRBV6-4|TRBD1|TRBJ1-2
CASSECLGTGGYGYTF
>TRBV9|TRBD2|TRBJ2-2
CASSVEIGGGSGELFF
>TRBV21-1|-|TRBJ2-7
CARSDGQVYEQYF
>TRBV7-9|-|TRBJ1-1
CASSFVLSDTEAFF
>TRBV27|TRBD1|TRBJ2-3
CASGLLDRETDTQYF
>TRBV27|-|TRBJ2-5
CASSLLFGAGQETQYF
>TRBV5-1|-|TRBJ1-1
CASSLDVGGNTEAFF
>TRBV6-5|-|TRBJ1-6
CASSYGTPGRSPLHF
>TRBV6-1|TRBD1|TRBJ2-1
CASSEAGTGGPGGEFF
>TRBV6-5|TRBD1|TRBJ1-2
CASSYSPQGQADGYTF